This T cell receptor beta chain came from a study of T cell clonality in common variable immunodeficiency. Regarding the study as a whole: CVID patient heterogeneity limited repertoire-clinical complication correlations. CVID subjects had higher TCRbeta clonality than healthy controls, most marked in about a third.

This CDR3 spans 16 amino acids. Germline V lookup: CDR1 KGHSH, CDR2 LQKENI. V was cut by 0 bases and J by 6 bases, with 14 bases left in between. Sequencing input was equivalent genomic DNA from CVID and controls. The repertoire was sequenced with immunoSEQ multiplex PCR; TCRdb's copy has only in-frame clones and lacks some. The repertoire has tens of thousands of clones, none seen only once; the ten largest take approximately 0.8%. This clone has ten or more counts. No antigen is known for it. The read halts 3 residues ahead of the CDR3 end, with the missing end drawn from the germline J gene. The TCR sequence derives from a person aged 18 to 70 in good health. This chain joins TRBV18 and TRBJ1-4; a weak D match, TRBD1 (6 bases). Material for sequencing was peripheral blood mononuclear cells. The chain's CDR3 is CASSPPTGHAYEKLFF. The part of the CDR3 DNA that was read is TGTGCCAGCTCACCACCGACAGGACATGCCTATGAAAAA.